Listed below are T cell receptor beta chains from one sample, sequenced in a study of shared clonotypes between healthy human individuals. TCRdb's copy holds only in-frame clones and misses some; the assay was immunoSEQ multiplex PCR. The sample holds fewer than 700,000 clones; roughly 95% are singletons and the top ten take about 0.11%. What was sequenced was naive CD8+ T cells sorted from blood. These receptors originate from a woman aged 25 to 45 in good health. Each CDR3 is given with its conserved first and last residue. Each record gives: V gene, J gene, D gene, clone size, CDR3 protein, CDR3 DNA. The D gene is left open where the match is weak. Where a row states a size, it is once, few, many or the class of an expanded clone; other rows omit it.

>TRBV19|TRBJ2-5|TRBD2|-
CASSAGAGIEETQYF
TGTGCCAGTAGCGCGGGAGCGGGAATCGAGGAGACCCAGTACTTC
>TRBV15|TRBJ2-7|-|-
CATSRDSDDSYEQYF
TGTGCCACCAGCAGAGATTCCGACGACTCCTACGAGCAGTACTTC
>TRBV13|TRBJ2-7|-|few
CASSPGTSYEQYF
TGTGCCAGCAGCCCCGGGACATCTTACGAGCAGTACTTC
>TRBV5-5|TRBJ2-5|-|-
CASSLAGAQETQYF
TGTGCCAGCAGCTTGGCGGGAGCCCAAGAGACCCAGTACTTC
>TRBV28|TRBJ2-4|-|-
CASRLRTGIQYF
TGTGCCAGCAGATTGAGGACTGGCATTCAGTACTTC
>TRBV28|TRBJ2-7|-|-
CASSSAGQSYEQYF
TGTGCCAGCAGTTCAGCAGGACAGTCCTACGAGCAGTACTTC
>TRBV28|TRBJ2-7|-|-
CASTQTGSSYEQYF
TGTGCCAGCACCCAGACAGGCAGCTCCTACGAGCAGTACTTC
>TRBV7-9|TRBJ2-1|TRBD1|-
CASSPWDSYNEQFF
TGTGCCAGCAGCCCCTGGGACAGCTACAATGAGCAGTTCTTC
>TRBV7-9|TRBJ2-3|-|-
CASSLVVRATDTQYF
TGTGCCAGCAGCTTAGTGGTGCGGGCTACAGATACGCAGTATTTT
>TRBV14|TRBJ2-7|TRBD2|-
CASSKTSVAYEQYF
TGTGCCAGCAGCAAAACTAGCGTAGCCTACGAGCAGTACTTC
>TRBV5-5|TRBJ2-7|-|-
CASSYGTAGEQYF
TGTGCCAGCAGCTACGGGACCGCGGGCGAGCAGTACTTC
>TRBV13|TRBJ2-7|-|-
CASSLGDTPYEQYF
TGTGCCAGCAGCTTAGGAGACACCCCCTACGAGCAGTACTTC
>TRBV28|TRBJ1-5|TRBD1|-
CASRINTGVGYSNQPQHF
TGTGCCAGCAGGATAAATACAGGGGTCGGGTATAGCAATCAGCCCCAGCATTTT
>TRBV5-4|TRBJ2-5|-|-
CASSSESKETQYF
TGTGCCAGCAGTTCAGAATCTAAAGAGACCCAGTACTTC
>TRBV7-9|TRBJ1-1|-|-
CATVSGKAFF
TGTGCCACCGTGTCAGGGAAAGCTTTCTTT
>TRBV27|TRBJ2-1|-|-
CASSLWGNNEQFF
TGTGCCAGCAGTTTATGGGGGAATAATGAGCAGTTCTTC
>TRBV7-6|TRBJ2-5|TRBD2|-
CASSSRLAGLQETQYF
TGTGCCAGCAGCTCAAGACTAGCGGGCCTCCAAGAGACCCAGTACTTC
>TRBV29-1|TRBJ2-7|-|once
CSVGTGDTYEQYF
TGCAGCGTTGGTACGGGGGACACCTACGAGCAGTACTTC
>TRBV5-4|TRBJ2-7|-|-
CASSSKRWAVSYEQYF
TGTGCCAGCAGCTCCAAAAGATGGGCTGTCTCCTACGAGCAGTACTTC
>TRBV11-2|TRBJ2-7|-|-
CASSLDLISDFLRSYEQYF
TGTGCCAGCAGCTTAGATCTAATTAGCGACTTCCTCCGATCCTACGAGCAGTACTTC
>TRBV15|TRBJ2-1|TRBD2|-
CATSREGGTTYYNEQFF
TGTGCCACCAGCAGAGAAGGTGGGACTACCTACTACAATGAGCAGTTCTTC
>TRBV11-1|TRBJ2-5|-|-
CASSSGIQETQYF
TGTGCCAGCAGCTCAGGGATACAAGAGACCCAGTACTTC
>TRBV7-3|TRBJ2-2|-|-
CASSLTPPTGELFF
TGTGCCAGCAGCTTAACCCCCCCCACCGGGGAGCTGTTTTTT
>TRBV27|TRBJ1-1|TRBD1|-
CASKAGGTEAFF
TGTGCCAGCAAGGCAGGGGGGACTGAAGCTTTCTTT
>TRBV7-2|TRBJ2-4|TRBD2|-
CASSYSQGPGGLQYF
TGTGCCAGCAGTTACTCTCAAGGGCCGGGGGGGCTTCAGTACTTC
>TRBV19|TRBJ1-5|TRBD1|-
CASRPDREGNQPQHF
TGTGCCAGTAGACCAGACAGGGAAGGGAATCAGCCCCAGCATTTT
>TRBV6-1|TRBJ2-1|TRBD2|-
CASSEALAGYNEQFF
TGTGCCAGCAGTGAAGCACTAGCGGGATACAATGAGCAGTTCTTC
>TRBV19|TRBJ2-1|TRBD1|-
CASSFPTGTGVQYNEQFF
TGTGCCAGTAGTTTCCCCACGGGGACAGGGGTTCAATACAATGAGCAGTTCTTC
>TRBV19|TRBJ2-3|-|-
CASSLLQGAGDTQYF
TGTGCCAGTAGCCTTCTCCAGGGCGCCGGAGATACGCAGTATTTT
>TRBV4-2|TRBJ1-6|-|-
CASSQERAFSNSPLHF
TGTGCCAGCAGCCAAGAAAGAGCTTTTAGCAATTCACCCCTCCACTTT
>TRBV4-1|TRBJ2-5|-|-
CASSQRTGETQYF
TGCGCCAGCAGCCAACGGACCGGAGAGACCCAGTACTTC
>TRBV7-9|TRBJ2-3|-|-
CASSVSTDTQYF
TGTGCCAGCAGTGTTAGCACAGATACGCAGTATTTT
>TRBV11-2|TRBJ2-7|TRBD1|-
CASGKDRLPYEQYF
TGTGCCAGCGGAAAGGACAGGCTGCCCTACGAGCAGTACTTC